The next 18 T cell receptor beta chains were all read from a single sample in a study of tissue T cells after allogeneic stem cell transplantation. TCRdb's table, derived via immunoSEQ multiplex PCR, lists solely in-frame clones and lacks some. The sample lists 4,600 or so clones, about 49% occurring once. Time point of the sample: mouse harvest day 14 after allogeneic transplant. Each mouse received 10^7 T-cell-depleted marrow cells plus 10^6 splenic CD5+ T cells by tail vein. Material for sequencing was lymph node tissue. The receptor source for this set is a female BALB/c mouse given C57BL/6 T cells with graft-versus-host disease after an allogeneic hematopoietic cell transplant.

Turning to this clone: Gene names and germline refer to mouse. The sequenced fragment ends 1 residue before the CDR3 boundary, so the rest is inferred from the germline J gene. The chain combines TRBV26 with TRBJ2-7; D not resolved. The V gene's germline CDR1 is KGHPV and CDR2 FQNQEV (reference sequence). The V end was cut by 3 bases, the J end by 3 bases, with 6 bases between. The CDR3 runs to 12 residues. The covered CDR3 bases are TGTGCCAGCAGTCTTACGGACTATGAACAGTAC. This translates into CASSLTDYEQY. The entire CDR3 reads CASSLTDYEQYF.

This clone was seen just once. The gene names given are mouse names. The CDR3 end is not reached by the read, which stops 1 residue before it; the germline J gene fills it in. The J gene is TRBJ1-1, the V gene TRBV1; TRBD1 might be the D (6 bases). Germline V gene lookup returns CDR1 NSQYPW and CDR2 LRSPGD (reference sequence). The V gene lost 3 bases and the J gene lost 5 bases, with 7 bases spanning the gap. CDR3 length: 12 amino acids. The sequenced part of the CDR3 DNA is TGCACCTGCAGTGCCGACAGGACAGAAGTCTTC. As protein: CTCSADRTEVF. The whole CDR3 reads CTCSADRTEVFF.

With regard to this clone: Mouse gene names and germline throughout. Read sequence stops 1 residue before the CDR3 end, and the germline J gene provides the missing end. J is TRBJ1-2 and V is TRBV26, with TRBD1 matching 7 bases. This CDR3 is built from 13 residues. Losses at the gene ends were 5 bases for V and 3 bases for J; bases not matched to a gene: 3. The germline CDR1 and CDR2 sequences are KGHPV and FQNQEV (reference sequence). CDR3 DNA (partial): TGTGCCAGCAGTAGACAGGGCTACTCCGACTACACC. Encoded protein: CASSRQGYSDYT. The entire CDR3 is CASSRQGYSDYTF. The variable domain in full, with the rest retrieved from reference TRBV26 and TRBJ1-2, is NSKVIQTPRYLVKGQGQKAKMRCIPEKGHPVVFWYQQNKNNEFKFLINFQNQEVLQQIDMTEKRFSAECPSNSPCSLEIQSSEAGDSALYLCASSRQGYSDYTFGSGTRLLVI.

On this clone itself: Germline and genes here are mouse. The CDR3 is cut off 1 residue early in the read; its end comes from the germline J gene. V and J are TRBV13-2 and TRBJ1-1, with unresolved D. V gave up 1 base and J gave up 5 bases, with 9 bases separating them. Germline CDR1 is NNHNN and CDR2 is SYGAGS (reference sequence). This CDR3 has 13 residues. CDR3 DNA (partial): TGTGCCAGCGGTGATCCCAGACAAACAGAAGTCTTC. This sequence encodes CASGDPRQTEVF. The full CDR3 protein reads CASGDPRQTEVFF.

About this clone: Germline and genes: mouse. The read falls 1 residue short of the CDR3 end, and the missing part is taken from the germline J gene. This sequence joins TRBV26 and TRBJ2-7; D not resolved. Germline-derived CDR1 and CDR2 are KGHPV and FQNQEV (reference sequence). V shed 0 bases and J shed 3 bases, with 6 bases lying between them. The CDR3 has 13 residues. The CDR3 DNA, read in part, is TGTGCCAGCAGTCTGTCTTCCCTCTATGAACAGTAC. Protein product: CASSLSSLYEQY. The full CDR3 sequence reads CASSLSSLYEQYF.

A note on this clone: The germline and genes are mouse ones. Coverage ceases 1 residue before the CDR3 finishes, and the germline J gene fills in the end. This chain uses TRBV16 with TRBJ2-2, with 10 bases that match TRBD2. Losses at the gene ends were 1 base for V and 4 bases for J; bases not matched to a gene: 0. The CDR3 has 15 residues. The germline V gene encodes CDR1 SGHSA and CDR2 FRNQAP. The CDR3 reads CASSLGTGGTGQLYF. The covered CDR3 bases are TGTGCAAGCAGCTTAGGGACTGGGGGCACCGGGCAGCTCTAC.

A note on this clone: These gene names are mouse names. The part of the CDR3 DNA that was read is TGTGCCAGCAGAGATCTCCAAGACACCCAGTAC. Translated, it gives CASRDLQDTQY. The entire CDR3 reads CASRDLQDTQYF. The rearrangement joins TRBV4 to TRBJ2-5; D is unclear. From the germline J gene comes the end of the CDR3, since the read stops 1 residue before it. V lost 6 bases, J lost 2 bases, and 6 bases lay in between. CDR1 is LGHDT and CDR2 is YNNKQL in the germline V gene (reference sequence). CDR3 length: 12 residues. The whole variable domain, filled in from reference TRBV4 and TRBJ2-5, reads ETAVFQTPNYHVTQVGNEVSFNCKQTLGHDTMYWYKQDSKKLLKIMFSYNNKQLIVNETVPRRFSPQSSDKAHLNLRIKSVEPEDSAVYLCASRDLQDTQYFGPGTRLLVL.

Notes on this clone: The genes are named according to mouse. The read ends 1 residue shy of where the CDR3 ends; the end is completed using the germline J gene. The V gene is TRBV5, the J gene TRBJ2-7; 14 nucleotides match TRBD2. The V gene end was trimmed by 1 base and the J gene end by 7 bases; junction bases not matched to a gene: 3. Germline values: CDR1 LGHNA, CDR2 YNLKQL (reference sequence). The CDR3 spans 15 residues. The CDR3 sequence: CASSQGGLGGQEQYF. CDR3 bases read: TGTGCCAGCAGCCAAGGGGGACTGGGGGGGCAAGAACAGTAC.

As regards this clone: A far larger clone is only one base removed, so a read error is likely. Mouse gene names apply. Coverage ceases 1 residue before the CDR3 finishes, and the germline J gene fills in the end. The rearrangement joins TRBV12-1 to TRBJ2-1; D unresolved. Germline CDR1 SGHSN, CDR2 HYEKVE. This CDR3 has 14 amino acids. Trimming removed 2 bases from V and 4 bases from J, with 11 bases in between. This chain's CDR3 is CASSPPGKYAEQFF. The covered CDR3 bases are TGTGCCAGCTCTCCACCGGGAAAATATGCTGAGCAGTTC.

As for this clone: The gene names here belong to mouse. Partial CDR3 DNA: TGTGCCAGCGGTGATGCTGGGGGCGGGGACACCTTGTAC. Encoded protein: CASGDAGGGDTLY. In full, the CDR3 is CASGDAGGGDTLYF. The rearrangement joins TRBV13-2 to TRBJ2-4; tentative D call: TRBD2 (7 bases). Sequencing ends 1 residue short of the CDR3 end; the germline J gene provides the rest. The germline V and J ends were trimmed by 0 bases and 7 bases, with 12 bases remaining between them. This CDR3 region has 14 residues. Germline loops: CDR1 NNHNN, CDR2 SYGAGS (reference sequence).

This clone is medium-sized in the sample. Gene labels here are mouse ones. The sequence runs out 1 residue before the end of the CDR3; the remainder is reconstructed from the germline J gene. This chain connects TRBV26 to TRBJ2-1; D is tentatively TRBD1 or TRBD2 (5 bases each). V lost 2 bases and J 1 base, leaving 6 bases between the germline ends. The CDR3 spans 14 residues. Per the germline V gene, CDR1 is KGHPV and CDR2 is FQNQEV (reference sequence). CDR3: CASSLRDNYAEQFF. The CDR3 bases that were read are TGTGCCAGCAGTCTGCGGGACAACTATGCTGAGCAGTTC.

In this sample, this clone turned up a few times. The listed genes are named as in mouse. The read ends 1 residue early relative to the CDR3; the germline J gene fills the gap. This chain connects TRBV13-2 to TRBJ1-5, with D maybe TRBD1 (5 bases). CDR1 is NNHNN, CDR2 SYGAGS, per germline (reference sequence). This CDR3 region has 16 residues. V was shortened by 6 bases and J by 1 base, with 17 bases between the two germline ends. The DNA read from the CDR3 is TGTGCCAGCGCCCAACCTCCAGGGAGGAACAACCAGGCTCCGCTT. It specifies CASAQPPGRNNQAPL. From start to end, the CDR3 is CASAQPPGRNNQAPLF.

This clone was seen only a few times. Germline and genes: mouse. CDR3 in amino acids: CASSFDRSGNTLYF. Incomplete CDR3 DNA: TGTGCCAGCTCTTTTGACCGTTCTGGAAATACGCTCTAT. The chain joins TRBV12-2 to TRBJ1-3; D uncertain. The read ends 1 residue shy of where the CDR3 ends; the end is completed using the germline J gene. The CDR3 consists of 14 residues. Trimming left V 3 bases short and J 0 bases short, with 8 bases between. Germline V lookup: CDR1 SGHLS, CDR2 HYDKME.

This clone was detected only once. The germline and genes are mouse ones. From the germline J gene comes the end of the CDR3, since the read stops 1 residue before it. V is TRBV12-1 and J is TRBJ2-2; D unresolved. The germline V gene has CDR1 SGHSN and CDR2 HYEKVE. This CDR3 has 16 amino acids. V was shortened by 6 bases and J by 0 bases, with 16 bases between the two germline ends. The covered CDR3 bases are TGTGCCAGCAGCTTAGCCCGGGGAGCAAACACCGGGCAGCTCTAC. This translates into CASSLARGANTGQLY. The entire CDR3 reads CASSLARGANTGQLYF.

Of note for this clone: All gene names here are mouse names. Read sequence stops 1 residue before the CDR3 end, and the germline J gene provides the missing end. The chain joins TRBV15 to TRBJ2-4; D gene ambiguous. The germline V gene has CDR1 SGHND and CDR2 FRSKSL. The CDR3 covers 14 residues. V was cut by 6 bases and J by 0 bases, with 10 bases left in between. The part of the CDR3 DNA that was read is TGTGCCAGCAGGGAGACTCCTAGTCAAAACACCTTGTAC. Translated: CASRETPSQNTLY. The entire CDR3 sequence reads CASRETPSQNTLYF.

In its sample, this clone ranks as medium-sized. All gene names here are mouse names. From the germline J gene comes the end of the CDR3, since the read stops 1 residue before it. The chain uses TRBV26 and TRBJ1-4, with D perhaps matching TRBD1 (6 bases). This CDR3 contains 15 residues. Trimming pared 4 bases from V and 4 bases from J, leaving 13 bases between. The germline CDR1 and CDR2 sequences are KGHPV and FQNQEV (reference sequence). The DNA read from the CDR3 is TGTGCCAGCAGTCCTCGGGGGGGCGTCAACGAAAGATTATTT. Translated: CASSPRGGVNERLF. The complete CDR3 sequence is CASSPRGGVNERLFF.

This clone has only a few counts. Germline and genes: mouse. The CDR3 is cut off 1 residue early in the read; its end comes from the germline J gene. The V and J genes are TRBV13-1 and TRBJ2-7; possibly TRBD1 for D (5 bases). The germline CDR1 and CDR2 sequences are NSHNY and SYGAGN. The CDR3 length is 11 residues. The germline V and J ends were trimmed by 9 bases and 4 bases, with 11 bases remaining between them. CDR3: CATEGVYEQYF. The CDR3 bases that were read are TGTGCCACAGAAGGGGTTTATGAACAGTAC.

A note on this clone: Germline and genes here are mouse. Read coverage stops 1 residue before the CDR3 terminus; the germline J gene supplies the remainder. The gene calls are TRBV26 and TRBJ2-7, with D tentatively TRBD1 (6 bases). V was shortened by 6 bases and J by 2 bases, with 11 bases between the two germline ends. The CDR3 spans 13 residues. Germline V gene lookup returns CDR1 KGHPV and CDR2 FQNQEV (reference sequence). CDR3 bases read: TGTGCCAGCAGGCTTGGACAGCCCTATGAACAGTAC. Amino acid sequence: CASRLGQPYEQY. The CDR3 in full is CASRLGQPYEQYF.